This is a list of T cell receptor beta chains from one sample in a study of blood T cells in healthy people across ages. From the 5' RACE reads, TCRdb called clonotypes with MiXCR, one entry per CDR3 protein. The table lists about 560,000 distinct CDR3 sequences, about 26% of them singletons. This sample also belongs to another study, concerning T cells of mothers and their children.

The sample was blood. The receptor set was obtained from a boy aged 2 to 9 in good health. CDR3s include the opening cysteine and the closing phenylalanine or tryptophan. D genes are given only for firm matches. Clone size appears in some rows only: once, few, many, or a class for an expanded clone.

>TRBV7-2|TRBJ2-7|.|.
CASSSRQLNF
TGTGCCAGCAGTTCCCGACAGCTAAACTTC
>TRBV6-2/TRBV6-3|TRBJ2-5|.|.
CASSYIEETQYF
TGTGCCAGCAGTTACATCGAGGAGACCCAGTACTTC
>TRBV3-1|TRBJ2-7|TRBD1|.
CASSHPTTGVSYEQYF
TGTGCCAGCAGCCATCCTACAACAGGGGTCTCCTACGAGCAGTACTTC
>TRBV7-9|TRBJ2-1|.|few
CASSARWGQFF
TGTGCCAGCAGCGCTCGGTGGGGGCAGTTCTTC
>TRBV9|TRBJ2-2|TRBD2|few
CASSGPGLADTGELFF
TGTGCCAGCAGCGGACCGGGACTAGCGGACACCGGGGAGCTGTTTTTT
>TRBV9|TRBJ2-1|.|few
CASSVVPLKGGTYNEQFF
TGTGCCAGCAGCGTAGTCCCCCTTAAGGGCGGGACCTACAATGAGCAGTTCTTC
>TRBV6-5|TRBJ2-3|TRBD2|once
CASMGAGGRTDTQYF
TGTGCCAGCATGGGAGCGGGAGGCCGCACAGATACGCAGTATTTT
>TRBV5-1|TRBJ1-1|.|.
CASSPRQTVNTEAFF
TGCGCCAGCAGCCCACGACAGACAGTGAACACTGAAGCTTTCTTT
>TRBV9|TRBJ2-3|.|.
CASSVLGSADTQYF
TGTGCCAGCAGCGTACTAGGTAGCGCGGATACGCAGTATTTT
>TRBV7-2|TRBJ2-7|TRBD2|.
CASSLGAAGGEQYF
TGTGCCAGCAGCTTAGGGGCAGCGGGAGGCGAGCAGTACTTC
>TRBV20-1|TRBJ2-5|TRBD2|few
CSAAGGETQYF
TGCAGTGCAGCCGGGGGGGAGACCCAGTACTTC
>TRBV3-1|TRBJ2-5|TRBD2|.
CASSQEGAGGPREQYF
TGTGCCAGCAGCCAAGAGGGAGCGGGAGGGCCACGGGAGCAGTACTTC
>TRBV4-3|TRBJ2-5|TRBD1|.
CASSQSFGQGRETQYF
TGCGCCAGCAGCCAGTCTTTCGGACAGGGAAGAGAGACCCAGTACTTC
>TRBV11-2|TRBJ2-5|.|.
CASRRRTGGGETQYF
TGTGCCAGCAGACGCCGTACAGGGGGAGGGGAGACCCAGTACTTC
>TRBV27|TRBJ2-5|.|few
CASSPQYQETQYF
TGTGCCAGCAGTCCCCAGTACCAAGAGACCCAGTACTTC
>TRBV7-9|TRBJ2-1|.|.
CASSMSRDLGHNEQFF
TGTGCCAGCAGCATGAGTAGGGATTTGGGGCACAATGAGCAGTTCTTC
>TRBV20-1|TRBJ1-4|.|once
CSALVTGPGNEKLFF
TGCAGTGCTCTAGTGACGGGGCCGGGGAATGAAAAACTGTTTTTT
>TRBV12-3/TRBV12-4|TRBJ2-2|TRBD1|.
CASSITWGQGTGELFF
TGTGCCAGCAGCATTACCTGGGGACAGGGGACCGGGGAGCTGTTTTTT
>TRBV20-1|TRBJ2-3|.|few
CSASASGTDTQYF
TGCAGTGCTAGCGCTAGCGGCACAGATACGCAGTATTTT
>TRBV7-9|TRBJ1-4|.|few
CASSRAKGQNEKLFF
TGTGCCAGCAGCCGAGCAAAAGGGCAGAACGAAAAACTGTTTTTT
>TRBV7-2|TRBJ2-5|.|.
CVSRGQPQETQYF
TGTGTCAGCAGAGGACAGCCCCAAGAGACCCAGTACTTC
>TRBV18|TRBJ1-4|.|few
CASSPRQTSTNEKLFF
TGTGCCAGCTCACCGCGGCAGACCTCAACTAATGAAAAACTGTTTTTT
>TRBV20-1|TRBJ2-1|TRBD2|few
CSARSPSGSNEQFF
TGCAGTGCTAGGTCGCCTAGCGGGAGTAATGAGCAGTTCTTC
>TRBV6-5|TRBJ2-3|.|few
CASSRSGDTQYF
TGTGCCAGCAGCCGTAGTGGGGATACGCAGTATTTT
>TRBV5-5|TRBJ2-7|TRBD2|.
CASHLAGERYEQYF
TGTGCCAGCCATCTAGCGGGAGAGCGTTACGAGCAGTACTTC
>TRBV13|TRBJ1-5|.|.
CASSLRDGRSYSNQPQHF
TGTGCCAGCAGCTTACGGGACGGACGCTCTTATAGCAATCAGCCCCAGCATTTT
>TRBV27|TRBJ2-7|.|.
CAGSTSLYYEQYF
TGTGCCGGCTCCACAAGTTTGTATTACGAGCAGTACTTC